This record looks at one TCR beta chain sequence and its context. Profiling relied on immunoSEQ multiplex PCR, and the TCRdb table lists in-frame clones only, not all of them. The sample has 30,000 to 40,000 clones; around nine tenths are singletons. The germline V and J ends were trimmed by 10 bases and 4 bases, with 17 bases remaining between them. Germline loops: CDR1 ENHRY, CDR2 SYGVKD. This CDR3 spans 13 amino acids. These data come from a study of technical replicates of blood from a few donors. Sequenced sample: PBMCs. The V and J genes are TRBV10-3 and TRBJ2-7; D may match TRBD1 or TRBD2 (7 bases each). This TCR was sampled from a human donor in good health. Some clones in this sample may be carry-over from other donors' samples. In DNA, the CDR3 is TGTGCCACCAGGGAGGGGGCTAGGTACGAGCAGTACTTC. This encodes CATREGARYEQYF.